This is a list of T cell receptor beta chains from one sample in a study of shared clonotypes between healthy human individuals. Repertoires were generated with immunoSEQ multiplex PCR, while TCRdb's copy carries only in-frame clones and drops some. The sample records some 2,100,000 clones, under 95% being singletons. Sequenced: naive CD8+ T cells from PBMCs. The receptors come from a man aged 18 to 30 in good health. Some clones in this sample may be carry-over from other donors' samples. Each CDR3 is given with its conserved first and last residue. The D gene is left open where the match is weak. Expanded clones are given a class, and other clones once, few, many or no size at all.

abundance	j_gene	v_gene	d_gene	CDR3nt	CDR3aa
.	TRBJ2-7	TRBV5-1	.	TGCGCCAGCAGCTTGGACTCACCGGAGTACGAGCAGTACTTC	CASSLDSPEYEQYF
.	TRBJ2-3	TRBV7-8	TRBD2	TGTGCCAGCAGCTTATATACGGGAGGTTCGGATACGCAGTATTTT	CASSLYTGGSDTQYF
.	TRBJ2-3	TRBV7-9	.	TGTGCCAGCAGCGTGGTCCCAGATACGCAGTATTTT	CASSVVPDTQYF
.	TRBJ2-1	TRBV29-1	.	TGCAGCGTTGAAGAATGGGGGACTGTTGATTACAATGAGCAGTTCTTC	CSVEEWGTVDYNEQFF
.	TRBJ1-2	TRBV7-2	.	TGTGCCAGCAGCTTAGCGCTAGAGGGTCTCGGCTATGGCTACACCTTC	CASSLALEGLGYGYTF
.	TRBJ2-1	TRBV7-9	.	TGTGCCAGCAGCTTAGTTTTAGGAGGATACAATGAGCAGTTCTTC	CASSLVLGGYNEQFF
few	TRBJ2-7	TRBV6-5	TRBD1	TGTGCCAGCAGTAACCGGGACAGGTTCTCCGAGCAGTACTTC	CASSNRDRFSEQYF
.	TRBJ2-3	TRBV5-1	TRBD2	TGCGCCAGCAGCTTGGTAGCGGGGAAGGGAGATACGCAGTATTTT	CASSLVAGKGDTQYF
once	TRBJ2-2	TRBV27	.	TGTGCCAGCAGTTTCTTTAAGAACACCGGGGAGCTGTTTTTT	CASSFFKNTGELFF
.	TRBJ1-3	TRBV9	TRBD1	TGTGCCAGCAGCGTATCTACAGGGGGTGGAAACACCATATATTTT	CASSVSTGGGNTIYF
.	TRBJ2-1	TRBV5-8	TRBD2	TGTGCCAGCAGCTTGGGACTAGCTGCAGATGAGCAGTTCTTC	CASSLGLAADEQFF
.	TRBJ1-1	TRBV19	.	TGTGCCAGTAAGATCAATCAAGGGGGAGACACTGAAGCTTTCTTT	CASKINQGGDTEAFF
once	TRBJ2-7	TRBV27	TRBD2	TGTGCCAGCAGTTTAAATCTGGCGGGAGGTATGTACGAGCAGTACTTC	CASSLNLAGGMYEQYF
once	TRBJ2-3	TRBV5-3	TRBD2	TGTGCCAGAAGCACCTCTAGCGGGTCTAGCACAGATACGCAGTATTTT	CARSTSSGSSTDTQYF
once	TRBJ2-1	TRBV27	TRBD2	TGTGCCAGCAGTGGTCTAAGCGGGAGGGCCTCCTACAATGAGCAGTTCTTC	CASSGLSGRASYNEQFF
.	TRBJ1-5	TRBV19	.	TGTGCCAGTAGTATGGTTGGGTTTGGCCCCCAGCATTTT	CASSMVGFGPQHF
.	TRBJ2-5	TRBV7-9	.	TGTGCCAGCAGCCAAGAGACCCAGTACTTC	CASSQETQYF
.	TRBJ2-7	TRBV29-1	.	TGCAGCGTTGAAGGGGGGACGGAAACCCCCTACGAGCAGTACTTC	CSVEGGTETPYEQYF
.	TRBJ2-7	TRBV27	.	TGTGCCAGCAGTTTTTCCCAGGGTATGCGCTCCTACGAGCAGTACTTC	CASSFSQGMRSYEQYF
.	TRBJ2-3	TRBV9	.	TGTGCCAGCAGCGGACCGGCACAGGCCCCCAGAGGGGATACGCAGTATTTT	CASSGPAQAPRGDTQYF
.	TRBJ1-5	TRBV19	.	TGTGCCAGTAGTATCGCGTGGGCAGATGGCCAGCCCCAGCATTTT	CASSIAWADGQPQHF
.	TRBJ2-3	TRBV12-5	.	TGTGCTAGTGGTTTGGTACCCCCACAGGGGACTCCAGATACGCAGTATTTT	CASGLVPPQGTPDTQYF
.	TRBJ2-1	TRBV9	.	TGTGCCAGCAGCGTATCGGGACACCCGAGGGATGAGCAGTTCTTC	CASSVSGHPRDEQFF
.	TRBJ2-7	TRBV28	TRBD2	TGTGCCAGCAGTTGGGCCCGGACTAGCGGAGACTACGAGCAGTACTTC	CASSWARTSGDYEQYF
few	TRBJ2-2	TRBV29-1	.	TGCAGCGTTGAGGTTGGGGAGCTGTTTTTT	CSVEVGELFF
once	TRBJ2-7	TRBV28	TRBD2	TGTGCCAGCAGTTTATCGGGACTAGCGGGAGTCGAGCAGTACTTC	CASSLSGLAGVEQYF
.	TRBJ1-1	TRBV5-8	.	TGTGCCAGCAGCTTCGGCCAGGGAGACACTGAAGCTTTCTTT	CASSFGQGDTEAFF
.	TRBJ1-5	TRBV19	TRBD1	TGTGCCAGCCTTCTACAGGGGGCTGGCAATCAGCCCCAGCATTTT	CASLLQGAGNQPQHF
.	TRBJ2-7	TRBV28	TRBD2	TGTGCCTCGGGGGGGTGGAGGACCTCCTACGAGCAGTACTTC	CASGGWRTSYEQYF
.	TRBJ2-1	TRBV6-6	.	TGTGCCAGCAGGCCCCCGAGGGACGTGTGGTTCTTC	CASRPPRDVWFF
.	TRBJ2-1	TRBV5-1	TRBD2	TGCGCCAGCAGCTCATTCCCTAGGACTAGCGGGAGCGCTTACAATGAGCAGTTCTTC	CASSSFPRTSGSAYNEQFF
.	TRBJ2-7	TRBV4-3	.	TGCGCCAGCAGCCCAAGGGGGGACCTCGGCTCCTACGAGCAGTACTTC	CASSPRGDLGSYEQYF
.	TRBJ1-1	TRBV6-1	.	TGTGCCAGCAGTGAAGGTAGGACGGTGAACACTGAAGCTTTCTTT	CASSEGRTVNTEAFF
.	TRBJ2-3	TRBV27	TRBD2	TGTGCCAGCAGCGCGGCTAGCGGGAATATATATACGCAGTATTTT	CASSAASGNIYTQYF
.	TRBJ2-7	TRBV6-1	.	TGTGCCAGCAGTGAGTCCCCCTCCTACGAGCAGTACTTC	CASSESPSYEQYF